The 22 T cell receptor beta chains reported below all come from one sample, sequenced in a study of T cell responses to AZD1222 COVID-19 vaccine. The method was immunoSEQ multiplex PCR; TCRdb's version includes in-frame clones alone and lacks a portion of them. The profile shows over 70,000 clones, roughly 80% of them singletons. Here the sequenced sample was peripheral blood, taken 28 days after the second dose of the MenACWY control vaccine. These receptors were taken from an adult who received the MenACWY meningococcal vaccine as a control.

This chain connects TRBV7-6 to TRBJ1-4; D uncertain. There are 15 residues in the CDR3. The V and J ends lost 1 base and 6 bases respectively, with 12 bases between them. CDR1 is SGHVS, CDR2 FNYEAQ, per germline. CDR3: CASSLGSLTDEKLFF. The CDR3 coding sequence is TGTGCCAGCAGCTTAGGTTCGTTGACGGATGAAAAACTGTTTTTT. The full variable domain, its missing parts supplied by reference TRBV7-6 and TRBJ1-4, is GAGVSQSPRYKVTKRGQDVALRCDPISGHVSLYWYRQALGQGPEFLTYFNYEAQQDKSGLPNDRFSAERPEGSISTLTIQRTEQRDSAMYRCASSLGSLTDEKLFFGSGTQLSVL.

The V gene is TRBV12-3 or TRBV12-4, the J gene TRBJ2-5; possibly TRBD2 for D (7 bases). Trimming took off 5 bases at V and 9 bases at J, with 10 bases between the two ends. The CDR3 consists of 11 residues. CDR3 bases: TGTGCCAGCAGTAGGGGGGGGGCCCAGTACTTC. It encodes CASSRGGAQYF.

CDR3 sequence reads: CSGRNNEQFF. The CDR3 region has the DNA TGCAGCGGGAGGAACAATGAGCAGTTCTTC. This chain connects TRBV29-1 to TRBJ2-1, with D possibly being TRBD2 (5 bases). This CDR3 contains 10 residues. From germline, CDR1 is SQVTM and CDR2 ANQGSEA. Deletions cut 7 bases from V and 5 bases from J, with 6 bases between.

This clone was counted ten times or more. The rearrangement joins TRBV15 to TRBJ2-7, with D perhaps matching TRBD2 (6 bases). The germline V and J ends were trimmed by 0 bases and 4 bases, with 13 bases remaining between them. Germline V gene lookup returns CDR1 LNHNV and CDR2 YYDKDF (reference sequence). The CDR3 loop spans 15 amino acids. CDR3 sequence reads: CATSRDRDSLYEQYF. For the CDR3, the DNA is TGTGCCACCAGCAGAGACCGGGACTCTTTATACGAGCAGTACTTC.

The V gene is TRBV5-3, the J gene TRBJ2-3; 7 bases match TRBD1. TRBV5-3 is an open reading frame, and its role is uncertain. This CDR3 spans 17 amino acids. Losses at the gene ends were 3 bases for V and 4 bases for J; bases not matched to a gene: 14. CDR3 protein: CARSWALYRGWADTQYF. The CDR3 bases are TGTGCCAGAAGCTGGGCACTTTACAGGGGATGGGCAGATACGCAGTATTTT.

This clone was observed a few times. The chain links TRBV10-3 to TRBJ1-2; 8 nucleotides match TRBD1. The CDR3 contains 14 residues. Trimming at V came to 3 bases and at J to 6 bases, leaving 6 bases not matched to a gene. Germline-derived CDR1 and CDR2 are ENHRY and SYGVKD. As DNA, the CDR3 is TGTGCCATCAGTGACCAGGACAGGGAGGATGGCTACACCTTC. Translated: CAISDQDREDGYTF.

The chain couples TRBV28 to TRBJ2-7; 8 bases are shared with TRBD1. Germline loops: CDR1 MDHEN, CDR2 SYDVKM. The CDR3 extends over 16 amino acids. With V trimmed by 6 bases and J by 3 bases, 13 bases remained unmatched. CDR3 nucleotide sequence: TGTGCCAGCAGCACAACAGGGGGACGAGACTACTACGAGCAGTACTTC. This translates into CASSTTGGRDYYEQYF.

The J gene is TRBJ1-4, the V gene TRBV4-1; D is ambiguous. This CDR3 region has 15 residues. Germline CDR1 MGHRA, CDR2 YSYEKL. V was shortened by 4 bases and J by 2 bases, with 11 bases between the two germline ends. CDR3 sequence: CASSPQGGTNEKLFF. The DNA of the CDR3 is TGCGCCAGCAGCCCCCAAGGAGGGACTAATGAAAAACTGTTTTTT.

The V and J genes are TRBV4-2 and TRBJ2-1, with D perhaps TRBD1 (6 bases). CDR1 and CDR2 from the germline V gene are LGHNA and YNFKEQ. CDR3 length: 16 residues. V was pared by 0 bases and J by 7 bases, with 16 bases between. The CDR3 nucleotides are TGTGCCAGCAGCCAAGAACCTTTTCTTCAGGGGAATGAGCAGTTCTTC. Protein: CASSQEPFLQGNEQFF.

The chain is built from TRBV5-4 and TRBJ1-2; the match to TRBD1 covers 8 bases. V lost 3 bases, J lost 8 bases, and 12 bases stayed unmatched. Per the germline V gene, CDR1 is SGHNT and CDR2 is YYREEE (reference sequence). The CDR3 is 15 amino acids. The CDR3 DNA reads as TGTGCCAGCAGCTCGGGACAGGCGCCCGGTCTGGGCTACACCTTC. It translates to CASSSGQAPGLGYTF. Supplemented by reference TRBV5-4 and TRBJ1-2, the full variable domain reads ETGVTQSPTHLIKTRGQQVTLRCSSQSGHNTVSWYQQALGQGPQFIFQYYREEENGRGNFPPRFSGLQFPNYSSELNVNALELDDSALYLCASSSGQAPGLGYTFGSGTRLTVV.

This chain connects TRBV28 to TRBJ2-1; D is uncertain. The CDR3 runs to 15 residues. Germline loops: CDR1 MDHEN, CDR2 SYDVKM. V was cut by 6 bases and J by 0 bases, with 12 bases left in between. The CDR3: CASRVDPSSYNEQFF. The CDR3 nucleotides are TGTGCCAGCAGGGTGGACCCGAGCTCCTACAATGAGCAGTTCTTC. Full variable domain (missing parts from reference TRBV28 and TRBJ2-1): DVKVTQSSRYLVKRTGEKVFLECVQDMDHENMFWYRQDPGLGLRLIYFSYDVKMKEKGDIPEGYSVSREKKERFSLILESASTNQTSMYLCASRVDPSSYNEQFFGPGTRLTVL.

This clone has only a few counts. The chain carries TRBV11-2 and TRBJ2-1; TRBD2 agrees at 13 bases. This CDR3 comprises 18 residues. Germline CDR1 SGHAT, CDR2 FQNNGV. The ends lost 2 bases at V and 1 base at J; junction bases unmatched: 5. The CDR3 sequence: CASSLLPGLAGSYNEQFF. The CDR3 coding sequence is TGTGCCAGCAGCTTATTACCGGGACTAGCGGGATCCTACAATGAGCAGTTCTTC.

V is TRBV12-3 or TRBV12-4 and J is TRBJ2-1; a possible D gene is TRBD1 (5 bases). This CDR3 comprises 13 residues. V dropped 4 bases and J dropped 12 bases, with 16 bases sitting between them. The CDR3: CASSSGRSGMQFF. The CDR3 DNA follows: TGTGCCAGCAGTTCCGGACGGTCAGGGATGCAGTTCTTC.

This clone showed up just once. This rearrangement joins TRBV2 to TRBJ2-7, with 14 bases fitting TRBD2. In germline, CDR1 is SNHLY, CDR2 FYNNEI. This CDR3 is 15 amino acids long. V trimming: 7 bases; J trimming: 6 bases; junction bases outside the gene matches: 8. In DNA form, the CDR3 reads TGTGCCAGCACTGGACTAGCGGGGGGTGCCTCCGAGCAGTACTTC. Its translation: CASTGLAGGASEQYF. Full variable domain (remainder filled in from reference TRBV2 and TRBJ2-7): EPEVTQTPSHQVTQMGQEVILRCVPISNHLYFYWYRQILGQKVEFLVSFYNNEISEKSEIFDDQFSVERPDGSNFTLKIRSTKLEDSAMYFCASTGLAGGASEQYFGPGTRLTVT.

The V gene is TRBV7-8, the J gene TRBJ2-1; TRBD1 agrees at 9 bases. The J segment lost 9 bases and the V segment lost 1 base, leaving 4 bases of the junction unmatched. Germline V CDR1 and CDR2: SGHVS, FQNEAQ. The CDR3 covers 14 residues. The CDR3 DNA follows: TGTGCCAGCAGCTTAGGGACAGGGGTACGTGAGCAGTTCTTC. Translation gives CASSLGTGVREQFF.

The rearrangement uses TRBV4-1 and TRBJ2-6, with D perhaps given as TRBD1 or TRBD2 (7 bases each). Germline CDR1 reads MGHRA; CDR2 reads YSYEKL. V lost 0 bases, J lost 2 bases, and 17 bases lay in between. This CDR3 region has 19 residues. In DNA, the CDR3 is TGCGCCAGCAGCCAAGATCCGGGGGAGGGGGCAGCTGGGGCCAACGTCCTGACTTTC. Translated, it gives CASSQDPGEGAAGANVLTF.

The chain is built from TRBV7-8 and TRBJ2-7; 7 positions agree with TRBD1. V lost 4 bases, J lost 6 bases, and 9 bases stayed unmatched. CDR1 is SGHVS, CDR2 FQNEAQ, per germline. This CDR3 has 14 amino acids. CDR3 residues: CASSSQGVGFEQYF. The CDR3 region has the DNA TGTGCCAGCAGCTCCCAGGGGGTAGGGTTCGAGCAGTACTTC.

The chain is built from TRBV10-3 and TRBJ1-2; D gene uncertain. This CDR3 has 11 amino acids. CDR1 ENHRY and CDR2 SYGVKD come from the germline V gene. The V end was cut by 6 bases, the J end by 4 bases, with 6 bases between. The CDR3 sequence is CAISSAYGYTF. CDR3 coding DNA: TGTGCCATCAGCAGTGCCTATGGCTACACCTTC.

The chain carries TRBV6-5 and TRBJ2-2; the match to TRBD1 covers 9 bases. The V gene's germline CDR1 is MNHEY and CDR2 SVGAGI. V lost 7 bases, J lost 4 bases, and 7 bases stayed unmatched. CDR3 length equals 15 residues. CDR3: CASIMDRGSTGELFF. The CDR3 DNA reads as TGTGCCAGCATCATGGACAGGGGAAGCACCGGGGAGCTGTTTTTT.

The CDR3: CASREARGFMNTEAFF. In DNA form, the CDR3 reads TGTGCCAGCAGAGAGGCCAGGGGTTTCATGAACACTGAAGCTTTCTTT. The chain links TRBV2 to TRBJ1-1; maybe TRBD1 (6 bases). V lost 6 bases and J 0 bases, leaving 17 bases between the germline ends. Germline V gene data show CDR1 as SNHLY and CDR2 as FYNNEI. This CDR3 region has 16 residues.

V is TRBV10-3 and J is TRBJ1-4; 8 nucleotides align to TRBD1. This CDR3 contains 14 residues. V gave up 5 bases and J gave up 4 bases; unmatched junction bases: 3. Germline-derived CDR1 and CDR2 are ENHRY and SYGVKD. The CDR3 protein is CAISSGQDNEKLFF. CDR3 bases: TGTGCCATCAGTTCGGGACAGGATAATGAAAAACTGTTTTTT.

The CDR3 nucleotides read TGTGCCAGTAGTATGATCCCGGGAGGGTGGTCGGCCTCTGGAAACACCATATATTTT. Encoded protein: CASSMIPGGWSASGNTIYF. The chain is built from TRBV19 and TRBJ1-3, with no clear D. Germline CDR1 reads LNHDA; CDR2 reads SQIVND (reference sequence). Trimming removed 3 bases from V and 0 bases from J, with 21 bases in between. The CDR3 is 19 amino acids.